This TCR beta chain emerged from a study of a mutant IDH1 vaccine in newly diagnosed glioma. Overall study: Treated patients were around 60% male, around 40% female, mean age around 40 years. Previous care, which was radiotherapy, temozolomide, or both, most often involved both.

Time point specified: baseline, week 1 (first vaccination visit). Sample treatment: pre-vaccination baseline after standard-of-care therapy. CDR1 is SNHLY, CDR2 FYNNEI, per germline. V was shortened by 7 bases and J by 5 bases, with 15 bases between the two germline ends. The CDR3 has 13 residues. Overall study findings and caveats: Pseudoprogression apparently tracked independently of changes in top peripheral T cell clonotypes.

Comments on this clone: The antigen is not known.

Measured with immunoSEQ multiplex PCR; TCRdb has only the in-frame clones, and not every one. The data contain 85,000 to 100,000 clones, about 80% of them singletons. The receptor was derived from a man in his forties with glioma. This material consisted of PBMCs, taken from a glioma patient treated with radiotherapy, temozolomide or both. The chain uses TRBV2 and TRBJ2-7; D might be TRBD1 or TRBD2, each matching 5 bases. The CDR3 DNA reads TGTGCCAGCATGATCAACTGGGGGAACGAGCAGTACTTC. Encoded protein: CASMINWGNEQYF.